A single sample is the source of the 7 T cell receptor beta chains below, sequenced in a study of shared clonotypes between healthy human individuals. Profiling relied on immunoSEQ multiplex PCR, and the TCRdb table lists in-frame clones only, not all of them. Among some 2,100,000 clones, approximately 94% were seen once, and the ten largest hold 0.1% to 0.15%. Sequencing used naive CD4+ T cells sorted from blood. As for subset: CD45RA+ positively selected. These receptors were taken from a man younger than 35 in good health.

The rearrangement uses TRBV11-2 and TRBJ2-7; 9 bases are shared with TRBD2. The CDR3 extends over 15 amino acids. From germline, CDR1 is SGHAT and CDR2 FQNNGV. V shed 6 bases and J 3 bases; nucleotides not matched to a gene: 9. The CDR3 loop reads CASRTGTSLFYEQYF. Written as DNA, the CDR3 is TGTGCCAGCAGAACCGGGACTAGCCTTTTCTACGAGCAGTACTTC.

The chain recombines TRBV2 with TRBJ2-7; D is possibly TRBD2 (5 bases). V lost 3 bases, J lost 0 bases, and 9 bases lay in between. The V gene's germline CDR1 is SNHLY and CDR2 FYNNEI. CDR3 length: 14 amino acids. CDR3 DNA: TGTGCCAGCAGTGAGCTCGACTACTCCTACGAGCAGTACTTC. It translates to CASSELDYSYEQYF.

This clone appeared once. The same CDR3 also results from other DNA sequences found in this sample. The rearrangement uses TRBV18 and TRBJ2-5; TRBD2 is a possible D gene (6 bases). The V and J ends lost 0 bases and 1 base respectively, with 12 bases between them. Germline V gene lookup returns CDR1 KGHSH and CDR2 LQKENI. This CDR3 has 16 amino acids. CDR3 DNA: TGTGCCAGCTCACCACCCAATCGGGGAGGCCAAGAGACCCAGTACTTC. This codes for CASSPPNRGGQETQYF.

This clone was detected once. The chain employs TRBV28 and TRBJ1-5; 7 bases fit TRBD1. The CDR3 sequence is 15 residues long. Germline assignment: CDR1 MDHEN and CDR2 SYDVKM. Trimming cost V 2 bases and J 9 bases; bases outside gene matches: 10. CDR3: CASSLRDRGNGPQHF. As DNA, the CDR3 is TGTGCCAGCAGTTTAAGGGACAGAGGAAATGGGCCCCAGCATTTT.

The chain uses TRBV29-1 and TRBJ2-7; 8 bases are shared with TRBD2. Trimming took 5 bases from V and 2 from J; bases not matched to a gene: 5. Germline CDR1 SQVTM, CDR2 ANQGSEA. The CDR3 runs to 13 residues. CDR3 in DNA: TGCAGCGTTACTAGCGGAGTACCCTACGAGCAGTACTTC. It specifies CSVTSGVPYEQYF.

V and J are TRBV27 and TRBJ2-7; 9 nucleotides line up with TRBD1. CDR3 size: 16 residues. In germline, CDR1 is MNHEY, CDR2 SMNVEV (reference sequence). The trim removed 7 bases at V and 0 bases at J, leaving 10 bases unmatched. This chain's CDR3 is CASNTRGQGFSYEQYF. The CDR3 coding sequence is TGTGCCAGCAATACTCGGGGACAGGGATTCTCCTACGAGCAGTACTTC.

The V call is TRBV6-1, the J call TRBJ2-6; D is perhaps TRBD2 (5 bases). The germline gives CDR1 MNHNS, CDR2 SASEGT. This CDR3 spans 16 amino acids. The V end lost 4 bases, the J end lost 0 bases, and 10 bases lay between the germline ends. The CDR3 bases are TGTGCCAGCAGTGTGGGGAGAAACTCTGGGGCCAACGTCCTGACTTTC. Protein product: CASSVGRNSGANVLTF.